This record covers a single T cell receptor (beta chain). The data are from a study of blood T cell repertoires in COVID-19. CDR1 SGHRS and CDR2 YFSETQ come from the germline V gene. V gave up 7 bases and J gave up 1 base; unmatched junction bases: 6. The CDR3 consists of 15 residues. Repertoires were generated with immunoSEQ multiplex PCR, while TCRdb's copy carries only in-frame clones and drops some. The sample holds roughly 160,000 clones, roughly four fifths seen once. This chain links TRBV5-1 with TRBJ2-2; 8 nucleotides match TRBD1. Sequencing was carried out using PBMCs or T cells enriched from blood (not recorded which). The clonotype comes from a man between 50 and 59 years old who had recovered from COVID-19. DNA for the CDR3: TGCGCCAGCGCGACCGGGACAGGGAACACCGGGGAGCTGTTTTTT. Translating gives CASATGTGNTGELFF.